These 26 T cell receptor beta chains share one sample of origin, sequenced in a study of CD8+ T cells in alopecia areata. cDNA serving as the sequencing template came from extracted, reverse transcribed RNA. Sequencing used immunoSEQ multiplex PCR; TCRdb keeps in-frame clones, though not all of them. The table shows about 190,000 clones, with approximately 67% occurring only once. Regarding treatment: oral pan-JAK inhibitor, 5-10 mg twice daily. Source: CD4+ T cells sorted from blood, taken around week 47, from a patient treated with tofacitinib. The source is a human donor with alopecia areata.

Turning to this clone: Other DNA sequences in this specimen translate into the identical CDR3. This chain joins TRBV20-1 and TRBJ1-1; no clear D gene. V gave up 3 bases and J gave up 0 bases, with 2 bases separating them. The CDR3 is 11 amino acids. Germline V gene data show CDR1 as DFQATT and CDR2 as SNEGSKA (reference sequence). This CDR3 is CSARLNTEAFF. For the CDR3, the DNA is TGCAGTGCTAGGTTGAACACTGAAGCTTTCTTT.

The gene calls are TRBV2 and TRBJ1-1, with unresolved D. Germline V gene data show CDR1 as SNHLY and CDR2 as FYNNEI. This CDR3 region has 12 residues. V dropped 3 bases and J dropped 4 bases, with 6 bases sitting between them. The CDR3 nucleotides read TGTGCCAGCAGTGATTGGTTCACTGAAGCTTTCTTT. Translated: CASSDWFTEAFF.

This rearrangement joins TRBV19 to TRBJ2-5; 8 bases agree with TRBD2. This CDR3 is 14 amino acids long. The V segment lost 2 bases and the J segment 2 bases; nucleotides outside the gene matches: 1. CDR1 and CDR2 from the germline V gene are LNHDA and SQIVND (reference sequence). CDR3 loop: CASSISSGQETQYF. For the CDR3, the DNA is TGTGCCAGTAGTATATCTAGCGGGCAAGAGACCCAGTACTTC.

This clone was observed once. The chain is built from TRBV27 and TRBJ2-1, with 13 positions matching TRBD2. The CDR3 runs 17 residues. Per the germline V gene, CDR1 is MNHEY and CDR2 is SMNVEV (reference sequence). The junction had 14 bases not matched to a gene; V was cut back by 5 bases and J by 10 bases. CDR3 sequence: CASSLAGLAGEQGEQFF. As DNA, the CDR3 is TGTGCCAGCAGTCTTGCTGGACTAGCGGGGGAACAAGGGGAGCAGTTCTTC.

The gene calls are TRBV5-1 and TRBJ2-4, with 8 bases matching TRBD1. The CDR3 totals 14 residues. V shed 5 bases, J shed 7 bases, and the junction held 8 bases outside the gene matches. Looked up from germline, CDR1 is SGHRS and CDR2 is YFSETQ. The CDR3, as DNA: TGCGCCAGCAGACCTGGACAGGGTGGGAACATTCAGTACTTC. Its protein is CASRPGQGGNIQYF.

The genes are TRBV5-1 and TRBJ2-3; no definite D call. The germline gives CDR1 SGHRS, CDR2 YFSETQ. The CDR3 length is 15 residues. Trimming stripped 4 bases from V and 0 bases from J, with 12 bases between. The CDR3 spells CASSLSSPSTDTQYF. Written as DNA, the CDR3 is TGCGCCAGCAGCCTATCGAGCCCGAGCACAGATACGCAGTATTTT.

This sequence joins TRBV5-1 and TRBJ1-1; TRBD1 might be the D (5 bases). The length of the CDR3 is 16 residues. CDR1 and CDR2 from the germline V gene are SGHRS and YFSETQ. Deletions cut 5 bases from V and 6 bases from J, with 23 bases between. Here the CDR3 DNA reads TGCGCCAGCAGTACTCTCGGACAATCCCCGATCGCTGAAGCTTTCTTT. Its translation: CASSTLGQSPIAEAFF.

The chain recombines TRBV6-6 with TRBJ2-7; no definite D call. Germline V gives CDR1 MNHNY, CDR2 SVGAGI (reference sequence). The length of the CDR3 is 14 residues. Trimming cost V 0 bases and J 6 bases, with 12 bases left between them. CDR3 bases: TGTGCCAGCAGTTACTCCAATTGGTCGGGCGAGCAGTACTTC. Amino acid sequence: CASSYSNWSGEQYF.

The chain couples TRBV25-1 to TRBJ1-4; 7 nucleotides align to TRBD1. The CDR3 loop spans 14 amino acids. The junction had 9 bases not matched to a gene; V was cut back by 7 bases and J by 7 bases. Germline CDR1 and CDR2: MGHDK and SYGVNS. The chain's CDR3 is CASTSGQWGEKLFF. CDR3 DNA sequence: TGTGCCAGCACATCGGGACAGTGGGGTGAAAAACTGTTTTTT. The full variable domain, in which reference TRBV25-1 and TRBJ1-4 provide the parts outside the CDR3, is EADIYQTPRYLVIGTGKKITLECSQTMGHDKMYWYQQDPGMELHLIHYSYGVNSTEKGDLSSESTVSRIRTEHFPLTLESARPSHTSQYLCASTSGQWGEKLFFGSGTQLSVL.

This chain uses TRBV29-1 with TRBJ1-2, with D perhaps TRBD1 (6 bases). V shed 6 bases and J shed 3 bases, with 14 bases lying between them. CDR1 is SQVTM, CDR2 ANQGSEA, per germline. The CDR3 length is 13 residues. CDR3 DNA: TGCAGCGTCCGCGTGGGACAAGACTATGGCTACACCTTC. This sequence encodes CSVRVGQDYGYTF.

The rearrangement links TRBV7-9 to TRBJ1-6; D is uncertain. The CDR3 runs 15 residues. The V end was cut by 8 bases, the J end by 6 bases, with 17 bases between. Germline V lookup: CDR1 SEHNR, CDR2 FQNEAQ (reference sequence). CDR3 DNA: TGTGCCAGCTCCCGGGAACCCTCGAGTAATTCACCCCTCCACTTT. Protein product: CASSREPSSNSPLHF.

The V and J genes are TRBV29-1 and TRBJ2-3; D possibly corresponds to TRBD2 (6 bases). V shed 1 base and J shed 6 bases, with 11 bases lying between them. The CDR3 contains 13 residues. Germline CDR1 SQVTM, CDR2 ANQGSEA. The CDR3 DNA reads TGCAGCGTTGAAGGTCCTCGGGGGGATACGCAGTATTTT. Translated, it gives CSVEGPRGDTQYF.

V and J are TRBV30 and TRBJ2-4; D uncertain. This CDR3 spans 15 amino acids. Germline V CDR1 and CDR2: GTSNPN, SVGIG (reference sequence). Deletions cut 0 bases from V and 0 bases from J, with 9 bases between. CDR3 DNA sequence: TGTGCCTGGAGTGTAATGCCGCTAGCCAAAAACATTCAGTACTTC. The encoded protein is CAWSVMPLAKNIQYF.

The chain uses TRBV5-6 and TRBJ2-5; 7 positions match TRBD1. Germline lookup yields CDR1 SGHDT and CDR2 YYEEEE. V lost 3 bases to trimming and J lost 3 bases; unmatched junction nucleotides: 11. The CDR3 contains 16 residues. CDR3 sequence (DNA): TGTGCCAGCAGCTCCGGGAACAGGGGACCGAAAGAGACCCAGTACTTC. This gives the protein CASSSGNRGPKETQYF.

This chain links TRBV29-1 with TRBJ1-1; D possibly corresponds to TRBD1 (5 bases). This CDR3 spans 14 amino acids. The germline V gene encodes CDR1 SQVTM and CDR2 ANQGSEA. Between the trimmed V and J ends, which lost 7 bases and 4 bases, there was a span of 19 bases. The CDR3: CSARGMAGLTEAFF. Written as DNA, the CDR3 is TGCAGCGCACGGGGAATGGCAGGGCTCACTGAAGCTTTCTTT.

The rearrangement links TRBV7-2 to TRBJ2-1; D may be TRBD2 (6 bases). From germline, CDR1 is SGHTA and CDR2 FQGNSA. The V and J ends lost 0 bases and 7 bases respectively, with 16 bases between them. The CDR3 runs 16 residues. The CDR3 loop reads CASSLAGPGESNEQFF. As DNA, the CDR3 is TGTGCCAGCAGCTTAGCCGGCCCGGGGGAATCGAATGAGCAGTTCTTC. Based on the CDR3 plus reference TRBV7-2 and TRBJ2-1, the full variable domain is GAGVSQSPSNKVTEKGKDVELRCDPISGHTALYWYRQSLGQGLEFLIYFQGNSAPDKSGLPSDRFSAERTGGSVSTLTIQRTQQEDSAVYLCASSLAGPGESNEQFFGPGTRLTVL.

A few counts support this clone. The sample holds other DNA sequences that translate to the same CDR3. The rearrangement uses TRBV29-1 and TRBJ1-5, with TRBD1 matching over 7 bases. From germline, CDR1 is SQVTM and CDR2 ANQGSEA. The length of the CDR3 is 12 residues. With V trimmed by 6 bases and J by 5 bases, 4 bases remained unmatched. The DNA for the CDR3 is TGCAGCGTGGGAGACAGGGATCAGCCCCAGCATTTT. Its protein is CSVGDRDQPQHF.

In this sample, this clone turned up a few times. The chain is built from TRBV29-1 and TRBJ2-1; no firm D call. Per germline, CDR1 SQVTM and CDR2 ANQGSEA. The V end was cut by 7 bases, the J end by 5 bases, with 9 bases between. CDR3 length: 11 amino acids. The CDR3 spells CSARVNNEQFF. CDR3 coding DNA: TGCAGCGCCCGGGTTAACAATGAGCAGTTCTTC.

V is TRBV30 and J is TRBJ2-3; D is possibly TRBD1 (6 bases). The CDR3 has 16 amino acids. The germline CDR1 and CDR2 sequences are GTSNPN and SVGIG (reference sequence). V was trimmed by 3 bases and J by 6 bases, leaving 22 bases between them. The CDR3 region is CAWSADAGVPRDTQYF. In DNA, the CDR3 is TGTGCCTGGAGCGCCGACGCAGGGGTCCCCAGGGATACGCAGTATTTT.

The chain carries TRBV30 and TRBJ1-6; 7 bases align to TRBD1. The CDR3 extends over 15 amino acids. Germline lookup yields CDR1 GTSNPN and CDR2 SVGIG (reference sequence). J was trimmed by 11 bases and V by 3 bases; bases with no gene match: 13. The CDR3 region is CAWSVQGVLGAPLHF. The CDR3 region has the DNA TGTGCCTGGAGCGTTCAGGGGGTGCTGGGGGCACCCCTCCACTTT.

This chain connects TRBV10-3 to TRBJ1-2; perhaps TRBD1 as D (6 bases). The V gene's germline CDR1 is ENHRY and CDR2 SYGVKD. V lost 1 base to trimming and J lost 6 bases, with 12 bases between them. The CDR3 is made up of 14 amino acids. CDR3 in DNA: TGTGCCATCAGTGAGTGGGCAGGGGATAATGGCTACACCTTC. It translates to CAISEWAGDNGYTF.

This clone occurred many times. This chain links TRBV10-3 with TRBJ2-1; a weak D match, TRBD2 (5 bases). V dropped 6 bases and J dropped 6 bases, with 18 bases sitting between them. Germline V gives CDR1 ENHRY, CDR2 SYGVKD. The CDR3 sequence is 15 residues long. The CDR3, as DNA: TGTGCCATCAGCCTAAGTGGACTGGTAGGCAATGAGCAGTTCTTC. Protein sequence: CAISLSGLVGNEQFF.

This clone was seen more than once but under ten times. In DNA form, the CDR3 reads TGTGCCAGTAGAACCGGGACACTTCAGGGAAACATTCAGTACTTC. Residues: CASRTGTLQGNIQYF. The chain uses TRBV19 and TRBJ2-4; perhaps TRBD1 as D (6 bases). Trimming took 6 bases from V and 6 from J, leaving 18 bases between them. CDR3 size: 15 residues. Germline CDR1 is LNHDA and CDR2 is SQIVND (reference sequence). Supplemented by reference TRBV19 and TRBJ2-4, the full variable domain reads DGGITQSPKYLFRKEGQNVTLSCEQNLNHDAMYWYRQDPGQGLRLIYYSQIVNDFQKGDIAEGYSVSREKKESFPLTVTSAQKNPTAFYLCASRTGTLQGNIQYFGAGTRLSVL.

With respect to this clone: At one end, the junction sequence differs from germline, possibly due to a read error. This chain uses TRBV29-1 with TRBJ1-2; D may be TRBD1 (5 bases). The germline V gene has CDR1 SQVTM and CDR2 ANQGSEA. The CDR3 contains 11 residues. CDR3 protein: CSVEDQQAPFF. In DNA form, the CDR3 reads TGCAGCGTTGAAGATCAACAGGCCCCCTTCTTC.

The chain combines TRBV6-5 with TRBJ1-1; D ambiguous. The CDR3 loop spans 15 amino acids. V shed 6 bases and J shed 0 bases, with 14 bases lying between them. Germline V gene sequence: CDR1 MNHEY, CDR2 SVGAGI. The CDR3, as DNA: TGTGCCAGCAGCGGGCAGAGAGCCATGAACACTGAAGCTTTCTTT. This gives the protein CASSGQRAMNTEAFF.

This chain joins TRBV9 and TRBJ1-2, with 9 bases matching TRBD1. Germline CDR1 SGDLS, CDR2 YYNGEE. Trimming cost V 3 bases and J 4 bases; bases outside gene matches: 7. The CDR3 contains 15 residues. The CDR3 region has the DNA TGTGCCAGCAGCGGATGGACAGGGGCCCCCTATGGCTACACCTTC. Its protein product is CASSGWTGAPYGYTF.